Each of the 13 T cell receptor beta chains below was sequenced from the same sample in a study of blood T cell repertoires in COVID-19. The data were produced by immunoSEQ multiplex PCR, yet TCRdb's version contains in-frame clones alone and is incomplete. The sample lists some 80,000 clones, approximately 88% occurring once. The sequenced material came from peripheral blood. Every receptor here comes from a human donor in a cohort sampled during active COVID-19.

The chain uses TRBV11-2 and TRBJ2-7; tentatively, D is TRBD2 (6 bases). CDR3 length equals 16 residues. The germline CDR1 and CDR2 sequences are SGHAT and FQNNGV. The V end lost 3 bases, the J end lost 3 bases, and 18 bases lay between the germline ends. The CDR3 sequence: CASSFTGTSNGYEQYF. Here the CDR3 DNA reads TGTGCCAGCAGCTTTACCGGGACTTCCAATGGCTACGAGCAGTACTTC.

In DNA form, the CDR3 reads TGTGCCAGCAGCTTTCCCGGGACAGGGGGCGGAGAGACCCAGTACTTC. Amino acid sequence: CASSFPGTGGGETQYF. The rearrangement joins TRBV5-4 to TRBJ2-5; 12 bases line up with TRBD1. This CDR3 is built from 16 residues. Germline V gene sequence: CDR1 SGHNT, CDR2 YYREEE (reference sequence). Trimming at V came to 2 bases and at J to 4 bases, leaving 6 bases not matched to a gene. The whole variable domain, remainder taken from reference TRBV5-4 and TRBJ2-5, is ETGVTQSPTHLIKTRGQQVTLRCSSQSGHNTVSWYQQALGQGPQFIFQYYREEENGRGNFPPRFSGLQFPNYSSELNVNALELDDSALYLCASSFPGTGGGETQYFGPGTRLLVL.

Only one count was recorded for this clone. This chain connects TRBV20-1 to TRBJ2-1; TRBD2 agrees at 9 bases. V gave up 3 bases and J gave up 0 bases; unmatched junction bases: 3. The V gene's germline CDR1 is DFQATT and CDR2 SNEGSKA (reference sequence). The CDR3 sequence is 15 residues long. The CDR3 DNA reads as TGCAGTGCTAGTAGCGGGGGCTACTCCTACAATGAGCAGTTCTTC. Translating gives CSASSGGYSYNEQFF.

This clone came up a few times. The rearrangement links TRBV11-2 to TRBJ1-6, with D uncertain. V lost 2 bases to trimming and J lost 1 base, with 3 bases between them. The CDR3 is 14 residues long. Germline CDR1 is SGHAT and CDR2 is FQNNGV. In DNA form, the CDR3 reads TGTGCCAGCAGCTTACAATCCTATAATTCACCCCTCCACTTT. Its protein is CASSLQSYNSPLHF. Full variable domain (remainder filled in from reference TRBV11-2 and TRBJ1-6): EAGVAQSPRYKIIEKRQSVAFWCNPISGHATLYWYQQILGQGPKLLIQFQNNGVVDDSQLPKDRFSAERLKGVDSTLKIQPAKLEDSAVYLCASSLQSYNSPLHFGNGTRLTVT.

The rearrangement uses TRBV15 and TRBJ2-2; no definite D call. The CDR3 consists of 13 residues. V lost 0 bases, J lost 4 bases, and 3 bases lay in between. Germline CDR1 and CDR2: LNHNV and YYDKDF (reference sequence). The CDR3: CATSRDFTGELFF. CDR3 bases: TGTGCCACCAGCAGAGACTTCACCGGGGAGCTGTTTTTT.

The chain recombines TRBV4-1 with TRBJ1-4; 10 bases are a match to TRBD1. The CDR3 loop spans 15 amino acids. J lost 8 bases, V lost 2 bases, and 5 bases had no gene match. Germline CDR1 and CDR2: MGHRA and YSYEKL. CDR3 amino acids: CASSQPDRGLEKLFF. The CDR3 DNA is TGCGCCAGCAGCCAACCCGACAGGGGGCTAGAAAAACTGTTTTTT.

This chain uses TRBV7-9 with TRBJ2-7; D is perhaps TRBD2 (6 bases). V lost 4 bases and J 0 bases, leaving 13 bases between the germline ends. CDR1 and CDR2 from the germline V gene are SEHNR and FQNEAQ (reference sequence). CDR3 length: 15 amino acids. The CDR3 reads CASSSSGGFSYEQYF. CDR3 bases: TGTGCCAGCAGCTCCAGTGGGGGGTTCTCCTACGAGCAGTACTTC.

The J gene is TRBJ1-2, the V gene TRBV5-4; no definite D call. Trimming stripped 3 bases from V and 3 bases from J, with 15 bases between. Germline CDR1 is SGHNT and CDR2 is YYREEE (reference sequence). The CDR3 runs 15 residues. CDR3 DNA sequence: TGTGCCAGCAGCTCCCCGACAACAGCGGACTATGGCTACACCTTC. As protein: CASSSPTTADYGYTF.

The CDR3 coding sequence is TGTGCCAGCAGTGTCGGCGGGGGGGCGTACAATGAGCAGTTCTTC. Protein product: CASSVGGGAYNEQFF. The chain couples TRBV2 to TRBJ2-1, with 9 positions matching TRBD2. The CDR3 runs 15 residues. The trim removed 4 bases at V and 4 bases at J, leaving 5 bases unmatched. CDR1 and CDR2 (germline): SNHLY, FYNNEI.

The chain carries TRBV28 and TRBJ1-2; TRBD1 agrees at 9 bases. The CDR3 runs 15 residues. J lost 2 bases, V lost 6 bases, and 7 bases had no gene match. Germline V gives CDR1 MDHEN, CDR2 SYDVKM. The CDR3 nucleotides are TGTGCCAGCAGGATTCCGGGACAGGGAAACTATGGCTACACCTTC. Protein: CASRIPGQGNYGYTF.

The J gene is TRBJ2-7, the V gene TRBV5-4; a possible D gene is TRBD1 (6 bases). Trimming shortened V by 4 bases and J by 9 bases, and 20 bases separated the two germline ends. The CDR3 spans 14 residues. CDR1 SGHNT and CDR2 YYREEE come from the germline V gene (reference sequence). CDR3 coding DNA: TGTGCCAGCAGCATCCCCGGGGACACAGGAGTGCAGTACTTC. It is translated as CASSIPGDTGVQYF.

This clone was seen a handful of times. The chain joins TRBV27 to TRBJ2-2; 7 bases line up with TRBD2. CDR1 is MNHEY and CDR2 is SMNVEV in the germline V gene (reference sequence). The CDR3 sequence is 14 residues long. Trimming took 5 bases from V and 5 from J; bases not matched to a gene: 5. CDR3 amino acids: CASSRLAATGELFF. The CDR3 nucleotides read TGTGCCAGCAGTAGACTAGCTGCTACCGGGGAGCTGTTTTTT.

This clone was seen a few times. The rearrangement links TRBV29-1 to TRBJ1-2, with TRBD1 matching over 12 bases. The length of the CDR3 is 14 residues. The V gene end was trimmed by 6 bases and the J gene end by 7 bases; junction bases not matched to a gene: 9. Germline V gene data show CDR1 as SQVTM and CDR2 as ANQGSEA. CDR3 DNA: TGCAGCGTCCGGTGGGGACAGGGGGCCGGTGGCTACACCTTC. Translation: CSVRWGQGAGGYTF.